The 15 T cell receptor beta chains in this list originate from one sample, sequenced in a study of blood T cell repertoires in COVID-19. Assay: immunoSEQ multiplex PCR; the TCRdb copy retains only in-frame clones and omits some. Of about 300,000 clones listed, 87% were seen once; the top ten hold under 6%. The sample comprised PBMCs or T cells enriched from blood (not recorded which). Receptor source: a woman aged 30 to 39 who had recovered from COVID-19.

This chain uses TRBV29-1 with TRBJ2-3; the match to TRBD2 covers 12 bases. This CDR3 is built from 15 residues. J gave up 5 bases and V 6 bases, and 9 bases lay outside the gene matches. Germline V gene sequence: CDR1 SQVTM, CDR2 ANQGSEA. The CDR3 loop is CSVDGLAGLLDTQYF. The CDR3 nucleotides are TGCAGCGTCGATGGACTAGCGGGGTTGCTAGATACGCAGTATTTT.

The chain couples TRBV24-1 to TRBJ1-1, with a tentative D call TRBD1 (5 bases). Trimming took off 6 bases at V and 4 bases at J, with 11 bases between the two ends. Germline CDR1 is KGHDR and CDR2 is SFDVKD. The CDR3 is 13 amino acids. The CDR3 DNA follows: TGTGCCACCAGTCAAGGGGCCGGCACTGAAGCTTTCTTT. It is translated as CATSQGAGTEAFF.

The CDR3 reads CASSLARQGAQIRNTEAFF. CDR3 coding DNA: TGTGCCAGCAGTTTAGCCCGACAGGGGGCGCAGATACGGAACACTGAAGCTTTCTTT. The chain is built from TRBV27 and TRBJ1-1, with TRBD1 matching over 10 bases. Germline trimming cut 2 bases from V and 1 base from J; bases unmatched to any gene: 13. CDR1 is MNHEY, CDR2 SMNVEV, per germline (reference sequence). There are 19 residues in the CDR3.

The chain couples TRBV7-9 to TRBJ1-2, with D possibly matching TRBD1 (6 bases). Germline V gene data show CDR1 as SEHNR and CDR2 as FQNEAQ (reference sequence). This CDR3 has 15 amino acids. Trimming shortened V by 0 bases and J by 3 bases, and 11 bases separated the two germline ends. CDR3: CASSLASNRDYGYTF. CDR3 DNA: TGTGCCAGCAGCTTAGCTAGCAACAGGGACTATGGCTACACCTTC.

The chain recombines TRBV4-2 with TRBJ1-1; 7 bases match TRBD1. The V segment lost 3 bases and the J segment 11 bases; nucleotides outside the gene matches: 9. Germline V gene lookup returns CDR1 LGHNA and CDR2 YNFKEQ. The CDR3 runs to 13 residues. CDR3 protein: CASSQLQDRRAFF. DNA of the CDR3: TGTGCCAGCAGCCAGCTCCAGGACAGGAGGGCTTTCTTT.

This clone turned up a few times. The rearrangement links TRBV7-9 to TRBJ1-1; D is unresolved. The CDR3 contains 14 residues. V was trimmed by 5 bases and J by 2 bases, leaving 12 bases between them. CDR1 and CDR2 (germline): SEHNR, FQNEAQ (reference sequence). CDR3 protein: CASSPDQINTEAFF. For the CDR3, the DNA is TGTGCCAGCAGCCCAGATCAAATCAACACTGAAGCTTTCTTT.

The genes are TRBV5-4 and TRBJ1-4, with 9 bases that match TRBD1. CDR1 and CDR2 from the germline V gene are SGHNT and YYREEE (reference sequence). The CDR3 runs to 15 residues. Unmatched junction bases numbered 6, after V lost 4 bases and J lost 5 bases. The CDR3 DNA reads TGTGCCAGCAGCGGGACAGGGAGGGGGAATGAAAAACTGTTTTTT. Protein sequence: CASSGTGRGNEKLFF.

The V and J genes are TRBV19 and TRBJ1-5; 11 bases are a match to TRBD1. Germline lookup yields CDR1 LNHDA and CDR2 SQIVND (reference sequence). V lost 4 bases, J lost 1 base, and 6 bases stayed unmatched. This CDR3 region has 17 residues. The CDR3 loop reads CASSNLGQGASNQPQHF. CDR3 DNA: TGTGCCAGTAGTAACCTCGGACAGGGGGCAAGCAATCAGCCCCAGCATTTT.

V usage is TRBV4-1 and J usage is TRBJ1-3, with D tentatively TRBD1 (5 bases). Germline-derived CDR1 and CDR2 are MGHRA and YSYEKL. The V gene lost 0 bases and the J gene lost 3 bases, with 12 bases spanning the gap. The CDR3 sequence is 16 residues long. CDR3 amino acids: CASSQDGGAGGNTIYF. CDR3 nucleotide sequence: TGCGCCAGCAGCCAAGATGGCGGGGCTGGTGGAAACACCATATATTTT.

A remark on this clone: Other DNA sequences from this sample encode an identical CDR3 as well. J is TRBJ1-3 and V is TRBV19; no clear D. This CDR3 contains 14 residues. The V gene's germline CDR1 is LNHDA and CDR2 SQIVND (reference sequence). Trimming stripped 2 bases from V and 1 base from J, with 6 bases between. CDR3: CASSIRGSGNTIYF. CDR3 bases: TGTGCCAGTAGTATAAGAGGTTCTGGAAACACCATATATTTT.

The CDR3 DNA sequence: TGTGCCAGTAGAACAGGTTTTGACGGCGAGCAGTACTTC. It specifies CASRTGFDGEQYF. This chain connects TRBV7-8 to TRBJ2-7, with a weak D call TRBD1 (5 bases). Per the germline V gene, CDR1 is SGHVS and CDR2 is FQNEAQ. Deletions cut 9 bases from V and 6 bases from J, with 18 bases between. The CDR3 length is 13 residues.

The chain joins TRBV5-1 to TRBJ1-2; TRBD1 might be the D (5 bases). The ends were cut back, 3 bases at V and 1 base at J, with 16 bases in the middle. CDR3 length: 16 residues. Germline V gene sequence: CDR1 SGHRS, CDR2 YFSETQ. The CDR3 coding sequence is TGCGCCAGCAGCTCCATCCAGGCAGGACATAACTATGGCTACACCTTC. It codes for CASSSIQAGHNYGYTF. Looking up the rest from reference TRBV5-1 and TRBJ1-2 gives the full variable domain: KAGVTQTPRYLIKTRGQQVTLSCSPISGHRSVSWYQQTPGQGLQFLFEYFSETQRNKGNFPGRFSGRQFSNSRSEMNVSTLELGDSALYLCASSSIQAGHNYGYTFGSGTRLTVV.

This clone showed up just once. V is TRBV12-3 or TRBV12-4 and J is TRBJ1-2, with D possibly TRBD1 on 5 matching bases. The ends were cut back, 4 bases at V and 10 bases at J, with 10 bases in the middle. This CDR3 is 11 amino acids long. This CDR3 is CASSWGNYYTF. The CDR3 nucleotides are TGTGCCAGCAGTTGGGGCAACTACTACACCTTC.

This sequence joins TRBV2 and TRBJ1-2; D is possibly TRBD1 (5 bases). Trimming took 5 bases from V and 4 from J, leaving 17 bases between them. The CDR3 consists of 15 residues. CDR1 is SNHLY and CDR2 is FYNNEI in the germline V gene. The CDR3 sequence is CASSTPQGTVYGYTF. CDR3 nucleotides: TGTGCCAGCAGTACACCGCAAGGGACTGTCTATGGCTACACCTTC.

The chain links TRBV28 to TRBJ2-7; 11 positions match TRBD2. CDR3 length: 15 residues. Trimming cost V 4 bases and J 2 bases; bases outside gene matches: 4. Germline assignment: CDR1 MDHEN and CDR2 SYDVKM. In nucleotides, the CDR3 is TGTGCCAGCAGTTCTAGCGGGGGGTCAACCTACGAGCAGTACTTC. This encodes CASSSSGGSTYEQYF.